These 6 T cell receptor beta chains were all obtained from the same sample, sequenced in a study of blood T cell repertoires in COVID-19. Sequencing was performed with immunoSEQ multiplex PCR; in TCRdb, only in-frame clones are kept and a portion is missing. Of approximately 300,000 clones listed, roughly 89% are singletons. Sequenced material: peripheral blood. The receptors derive from a middle-aged man with acute or convalescent COVID-19.

The chain has TRBV2 and TRBJ2-3; maybe TRBD1 (6 bases). The germline V and J ends were trimmed by 8 bases and 3 bases, with 9 bases remaining between them. This CDR3 has 12 residues. Germline V gene sequence: CDR1 SNHLY, CDR2 FYNNEI. The DNA for the CDR3 is TGTGCCAGCCGACAGGAAACAGATACGCAGTATTTT. Its translation: CASRQETDTQYF.

The chain combines TRBV30 with TRBJ1-2; TRBD1 might be the D (6 bases). V lost 3 bases and J lost 7, with 12 bases in between. From germline, CDR1 is GTSNPN and CDR2 SVGIG (reference sequence). The CDR3 spans 12 residues. The CDR3 protein is CAWRNDRFGYTF. The CDR3, as DNA: TGTGCCTGGAGGAATGACAGGTTTGGCTACACCTTC.

This chain uses TRBV5-1 with TRBJ1-1; D is undetermined. Germline CDR1 and CDR2: SGHRS and YFSETQ. V was trimmed by 0 bases and J by 4 bases, leaving 10 bases between them. This CDR3 is 14 amino acids long. In nucleotides, the CDR3 is TGCGCCAGCAGCTTGGTGGGGAGTGGCACTGAAGCTTTCTTT. It yields the protein CASSLVGSGTEAFF. The whole variable domain, remainder taken from reference TRBV5-1 and TRBJ1-1, is KAGVTQTPRYLIKTRGQQVTLSCSPISGHRSVSWYQQTPGQGLQFLFEYFSETQRNKGNFPGRFSGRQFSNSRSEMNVSTLELGDSALYLCASSLVGSGTEAFFGQGTRLTVV.

The V call is TRBV15, the J call TRBJ1-1; D uncertain. The V end lost 1 base, the J end lost 0 bases, and 9 bases lay between the germline ends. This CDR3 is 15 amino acids long. The germline V gene encodes CDR1 LNHNV and CDR2 YYDKDF (reference sequence). The CDR3 sequence is CATSRGRGLNTEAFF. DNA for the CDR3: TGTGCCACCAGCAGAGGGCGAGGCCTGAACACTGAAGCTTTCTTT.

This clone was detected once. The rearrangement links TRBV7-9 to TRBJ2-7; a weak D match, TRBD1 (6 bases). Germline CDR1 is SEHNR and CDR2 is FQNEAQ (reference sequence). Trimming left V 1 base short and J 5 bases short, with 6 bases between. This CDR3 contains 12 residues. The chain's CDR3 is CASSLDRDEQYF. CDR3 coding DNA: TGTGCCAGCAGCTTAGACAGGGACGAGCAGTACTTC.

V is TRBV7-8 and J is TRBJ1-6; D uncertain. V was pared by 4 bases and J by 8 bases, with 9 bases between. The CDR3 is 13 residues long. Germline CDR1 and CDR2: SGHVS and FQNEAQ. DNA for the CDR3: TGTGCCAGCAGCTCTACTTCGGATTCACCCCTCCACTTT. This encodes CASSSTSDSPLHF.